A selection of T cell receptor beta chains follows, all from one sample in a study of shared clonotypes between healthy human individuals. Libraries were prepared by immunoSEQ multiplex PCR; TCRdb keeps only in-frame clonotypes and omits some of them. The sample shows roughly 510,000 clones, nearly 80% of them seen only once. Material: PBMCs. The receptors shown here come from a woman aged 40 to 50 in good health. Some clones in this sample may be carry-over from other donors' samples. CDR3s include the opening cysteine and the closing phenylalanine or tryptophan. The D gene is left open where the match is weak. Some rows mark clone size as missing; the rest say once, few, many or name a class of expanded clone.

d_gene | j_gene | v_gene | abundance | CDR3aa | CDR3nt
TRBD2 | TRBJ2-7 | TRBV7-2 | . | CASSLVSGRGSYEQYF | TGTGCCAGCAGCTTAGTCAGTGGGAGGGGCTCCTACGAGCAGTACTTC
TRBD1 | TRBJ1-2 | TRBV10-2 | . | CASSTWTGANWYGYTF | TGCGCCAGCAGCACCTGGACAGGGGCGAATTGGTATGGCTACACCTTC
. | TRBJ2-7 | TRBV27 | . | CASSRTGKRNHEQYF | TGTGCCAGCAGTAGGACCGGGAAACGGAACCACGAGCAGTACTTC
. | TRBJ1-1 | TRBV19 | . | CASSGLWDTEAFF | TGTGCCAGTAGTGGACTATGGGACACTGAAGCTTTCTTT
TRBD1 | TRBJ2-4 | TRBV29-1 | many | CSVVRGQGTAKNIQYF | TGCAGCGTTGTCAGGGGACAGGGGACGGCCAAAAACATTCAGTACTTC
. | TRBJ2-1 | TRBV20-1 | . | CSAGGNEQFF | TGCAGTGCTGGCGGAAATGAGCAGTTCTTC
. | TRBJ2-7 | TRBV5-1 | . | CASSSDHPPYEQYF | TGCGCCAGCAGTTCTGACCATCCGCCTTACGAGCAGTACTTC
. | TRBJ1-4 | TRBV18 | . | CASSPRHQGNEKLFF | TGTGCCAGCTCACCTAGGCACCAAGGGAATGAAAAACTGTTTTTT
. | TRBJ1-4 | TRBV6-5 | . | CASSYGGAGDNEKLFF | TGTGCCAGCAGTTACGGGGGGGCTGGGGACAATGAAAAACTGTTTTTT
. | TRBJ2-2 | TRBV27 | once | CASRDTNTGELFF | TGTGCCAGCAGAGACACAAACACCGGGGAGCTGTTTTTT
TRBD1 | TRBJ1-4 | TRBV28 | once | CASWTGSSTNEKLFF | TGTGCCTCCTGGACAGGGTCCTCAACTAATGAAAAACTGTTTTTT
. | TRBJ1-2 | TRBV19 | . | CASSPQTDWFGYTF | TGTGCCAGTAGTCCACAGACTGACTGGTTTGGCTACACCTTC
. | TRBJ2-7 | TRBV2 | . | CASASYYEQYF | TGTGCCAGCGCCTCGTACTACGAGCAGTACTTC
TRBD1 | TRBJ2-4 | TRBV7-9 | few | CASSTHGTGLHIQYF | TGTGCCAGCAGCACGCACGGGACAGGGTTACACATTCAGTACTTC
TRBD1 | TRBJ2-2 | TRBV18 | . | CASSADRADGELFF | TGTGCCAGCTCAGCAGACAGGGCTGACGGGGAGCTGTTTTTT
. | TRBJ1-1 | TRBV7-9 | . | CASSLRGIGLRAEAFF | TGTGCCAGCAGCTTACGCGGGATAGGACTTCGCGCTGAAGCTTTCTTT
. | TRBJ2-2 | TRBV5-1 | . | CASRLLPAPTGELFF | TGCGCCAGCAGATTACTACCGGCGCCCACCGGGGAGCTGTTTTTT
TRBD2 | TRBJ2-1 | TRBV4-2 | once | CASRRTSGSSNEQFF | TGTGCCAGCAGGCGGACTAGCGGGAGCAGTAATGAGCAGTTCTTC
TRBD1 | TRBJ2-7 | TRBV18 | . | CASSPGQGNEQYF | TGTGCCAGCTCACCGGGACAGGGTAACGAGCAGTACTTC
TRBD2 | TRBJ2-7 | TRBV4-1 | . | CASSQDYRIAGGPPGQYF | TGCGCCAGCAGCCAAGACTACCGAATAGCGGGAGGGCCTCCCGGGCAGTACTTC
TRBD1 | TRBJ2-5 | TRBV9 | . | CASSVGRRTGVYF | TGTGCCAGCAGCGTAGGCCGAAGGACAGGGGTTTACTTC
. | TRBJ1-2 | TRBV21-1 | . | CASRSGYTF | TGTGCCAGCAGGAGTGGCTACACCTTC
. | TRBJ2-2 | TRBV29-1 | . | CSVVLGAAGELFF | TGCAGCGTTGTCTTAGGGGCTGCCGGGGAGCTGTTTTTT
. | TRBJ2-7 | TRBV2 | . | CASSASRQTYEQYF | TGTGCCAGCAGTGCATCGAGGCAGACCTACGAGCAGTACTTC
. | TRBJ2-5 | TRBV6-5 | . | CASRPTAITETQYF | TGTGCCAGCAGGCCGACAGCAATCACGGAGACCCAGTACTTC
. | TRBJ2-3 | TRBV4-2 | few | CASSRQESDTQYF | TGTGCCAGCAGCCGGCAGGAATCAGATACGCAGTATTTT
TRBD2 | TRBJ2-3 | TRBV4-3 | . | CASSRLAGSDTQYF | TGCGCCAGCAGCCGACTAGCGGGCTCGGATACGCAGTATTTT
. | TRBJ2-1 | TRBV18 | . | CASSPPAGANEQFF | TGTGCCAGCTCACCACCGGCGGGGGCCAATGAGCAGTTCTTC
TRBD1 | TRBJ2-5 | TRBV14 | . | CASSQLTGGQETQYF | TGTGCCAGCAGCCAACTGACAGGGGGCCAAGAGACCCAGTACTTC